This TCR beta chain was captured in a study of T cells after yellow fever vaccination. Study-wide points: At approximately 96% for CD4 and almost 90% for CD8, most primary-vaccination clones showed up again after the booster. A minor fraction of clonotypes spanned both CD4 and CD8 compartments.

This clonotype was counted a few times. Its specificity is unknown. TCR cDNA, made by 5'RACE template switching, carried an added universal primer site and UMIs. TCRdb processed the 5' RACE reads anew with MiXCR; each CDR3 protein has one entry. Counted here are approximately 600,000 distinct CDR3 sequences, roughly an eighth occurring once; the ten biggest clones make up about 16%. The source material was PBMCs, sampled on the day of the yellow fever booster vaccination. The receptor was derived from a man aged 25-40 years who received the YFV17D yellow fever vaccine.

CDR3 region: CASSFLTGEAAFF. The CDR3 region has the DNA TGTGCCAGCAGTTTCCTTACGGGGGAGGCAGCTTTCTTT. The V gene is TRBV27, the J gene TRBJ1-1; D may be TRBD1 (5 bases). This CDR3 comprises 13 residues. The germline V gene has CDR1 MNHEY and CDR2 SMNVEV (reference sequence). The ends were cut back, 3 bases at V and 10 bases at J, with 15 bases in the middle.